A single sample gave rise to the 32 T cell receptor beta chains below, sequenced in a study of shared clonotypes between healthy human individuals. Profiled with immunoSEQ multiplex PCR; TCRdb holds only in-frame clones, not every one. The data hold over a million clones, with roughly 96% observed a single time. Sequences were obtained from naive CD4+ T cells sorted from blood. The subset was: CD45RA+ positively selected. These receptors originate from a man in his thirties or forties in good health.

On this clone itself: Within the sample, other DNA sequences also encode this same CDR3. The chain recombines TRBV28 with TRBJ2-7; D is unclear. The CDR3 contains 11 residues. The V end lost 5 bases, the J end lost 4 bases, and 6 bases lay between the germline ends. Germline CDR1 MDHEN, CDR2 SYDVKM. The CDR3 DNA sequence: TGTGCCAGCAGTGGACGTTACGAGCAGTACTTC. Protein sequence: CASSGRYEQYF. The full variable domain, its missing parts supplied by reference TRBV28 and TRBJ2-7, is DVKVTQSSRYLVKRTGEKVFLECVQDMDHENMFWYRQDPGLGLRLIYFSYDVKMKEKGDIPEGYSVSREKKERFSLILESASTNQTSMYLCASSGRYEQYFGPGTRLTVT.

This clone was observed a single time. The J gene is TRBJ2-7, the V gene TRBV28, with 9 bases lining up with TRBD1. CDR1 MDHEN and CDR2 SYDVKM come from the germline V gene. V lost 11 bases, J lost 3 bases, and 8 bases stayed unmatched. This CDR3 comprises 13 residues. This CDR3 is CACTSGQGYEQYF. In nucleotides, the CDR3 is TGTGCCTGCACGTCGGGACAGGGCTACGAGCAGTACTTC.

This sequence joins TRBV27 and TRBJ2-7, with TRBD1 matching 8 bases. V was clipped by 6 bases and J by 0 bases; unmatched bases: 7. The CDR3 runs to 15 residues. Germline assignment: CDR1 MNHEY and CDR2 SMNVEV (reference sequence). The CDR3: CASRRQGANSYEQYF. The CDR3, as DNA: TGTGCCAGCAGGCGTCAGGGGGCTAACTCCTACGAGCAGTACTTC.

V gene TRBV19 combines with J gene TRBJ2-5; D is ambiguous. The V gene lost 6 bases and the J gene lost 4 bases, with 3 bases spanning the gap. The germline V gene encodes CDR1 LNHDA and CDR2 SQIVND (reference sequence). CDR3 length: 10 residues. CDR3 coding DNA: TGTGCCAGTAGAAGAGAGACCCAGTACTTC. It translates to CASRRETQYF.

Comments on this clone: At the DNA level, this CDR3 is encoded by other sequences in the same sample as well. The genes are TRBV11-2 and TRBJ1-5, with 9 bases that match TRBD1. Unmatched junction bases numbered 7, after V lost 5 bases and J lost 5 bases. The CDR3 totals 15 residues. The germline V gene has CDR1 SGHAT and CDR2 FQNNGV. The CDR3 reads CASSLGQGPYQPQHF. DNA for the CDR3: TGTGCCAGCAGCCTAGGACAGGGGCCGTATCAGCCCCAGCATTTT.

J is TRBJ2-7 and V is TRBV6-1, with 7 bases matching TRBD1. Germline V gives CDR1 MNHNS, CDR2 SASEGT. Germline trimming cut 3 bases from V and 3 bases from J; bases unmatched to any gene: 8. The CDR3 extends over 15 amino acids. The CDR3 loop reads CASSDLRQGSYEQYF. The CDR3 DNA is TGTGCCAGCAGTGACCTTCGACAGGGCAGCTACGAGCAGTACTTC.

The chain carries TRBV28 and TRBJ1-2; D call uncertain. The germline V gene encodes CDR1 MDHEN and CDR2 SYDVKM. V was pared by 6 bases and J by 8 bases, with 16 bases between. This CDR3 is 13 amino acids long. The CDR3 nucleotides are TGTGCCAGCAGCCGGCGAGGACCTGAGGGCTACACCTTC. Amino acids: CASSRRGPEGYTF.

This chain uses TRBV9 with TRBJ2-5; D is ambiguous. Germline CDR1 SGDLS, CDR2 YYNGEE. V lost 3 bases and J 0 bases, leaving 0 bases between the germline ends. The CDR3 contains 11 residues. The CDR3 loop reads CASSDQETQYF. CDR3 nucleotide sequence: TGTGCCAGCAGCGACCAAGAGACCCAGTACTTC.

This chain links TRBV7-9 with TRBJ2-5; D unclear. This CDR3 is built from 13 residues. Germline V gene lookup returns CDR1 SEHNR and CDR2 FQNEAQ (reference sequence). The germline V and J ends were trimmed by 3 bases and 2 bases, with 7 bases remaining between them. The CDR3 DNA is TGTGCCAGCAGCTTTGGAGTACAAGAGACCCAGTACTTC. Translating it yields CASSFGVQETQYF.

This sequence joins TRBV5-1 and TRBJ2-1, with D perhaps TRBD1 (5 bases). Germline V lookup: CDR1 SGHRS, CDR2 YFSETQ. The CDR3 is made up of 13 amino acids. The V end lost 2 bases, the J end lost 7 bases, and 10 bases lay between the germline ends. CDR3 protein: CASSFQGENEQFF. The CDR3 nucleotides read TGCGCCAGCAGCTTTCAAGGGGAAAATGAGCAGTTCTTC. Combining the CDR3 with reference TRBV5-1 and TRBJ2-1 gives the whole variable domain KAGVTQTPRYLIKTRGQQVTLSCSPISGHRSVSWYQQTPGQGLQFLFEYFSETQRNKGNFPGRFSGRQFSNSRSEMNVSTLELGDSALYLCASSFQGENEQFFGPGTRLTVL.

This clone showed up just once. This sequence joins TRBV5-4 and TRBJ1-2; tentatively, D is TRBD1 (6 bases). The V gene lost 3 bases and the J gene lost 2 bases, with 14 bases spanning the gap. The V gene's germline CDR1 is SGHNT and CDR2 YYREEE (reference sequence). The CDR3 is 15 residues long. In DNA form, the CDR3 reads TGTGCCAGCAGCTGGAGGACAGAGGGCAACTATGGCTACACCTTC. Translation gives CASSWRTEGNYGYTF.

This rearrangement joins TRBV7-6 to TRBJ1-1; the D is unclear. V dropped 6 bases and J dropped 5 bases, with 13 bases sitting between them. This CDR3 comprises 13 residues. Germline-derived CDR1 and CDR2 are SGHVS and FNYEAQ. Here the CDR3 reads CASRLAGRTEAFF. The CDR3 DNA follows: TGTGCCAGCAGACTAGCAGGAAGGACTGAAGCTTTCTTT.

The chain employs TRBV10-1 and TRBJ2-1; D is possibly TRBD2 (6 bases). The CDR3 consists of 17 residues. Germline CDR1 reads WNHNN; CDR2 reads SYGVQD (reference sequence). V gave up 2 bases and J gave up 5 bases, with 19 bases separating them. The CDR3 DNA reads as TGCGCCAGCAGTGAGGGCTCGGGACTCCTGAAAAACAATGAGCAGTTCTTC. Translating it yields CASSEGSGLLKNNEQFF.

This clone was counted between two and nine times. The gene calls are TRBV5-1 and TRBJ2-2; possibly TRBD2 for D (5 bases). Germline loops: CDR1 SGHRS, CDR2 YFSETQ. The germline V and J ends were trimmed by 1 base and 6 bases, with 7 bases remaining between them. This CDR3 spans 13 amino acids. CDR3 loop: CASSLKRAGELFF. CDR3 in DNA: TGCGCCAGCAGCTTGAAGAGGGCCGGGGAGCTGTTTTTT.

The V gene is TRBV6-1, the J gene TRBJ2-3, with D hard to call. Trimming shortened V by 8 bases and J by 4 bases, and 16 bases separated the two germline ends. This CDR3 is 14 amino acids long. The germline gives CDR1 MNHNS, CDR2 SASEGT. As DNA, the CDR3 is TGTGCCAGCGCGTGGCGGCCCGACCCAGATACGCAGTATTTT. Protein sequence: CASAWRPDPDTQYF.

J is TRBJ1-4 and V is TRBV7-9; TRBD1 is a possible D gene (5 bases). The germline gives CDR1 SEHNR, CDR2 FQNEAQ (reference sequence). Trimming shortened V by 4 bases and J by 0 bases, and 9 bases separated the two germline ends. The CDR3 totals 15 residues. The CDR3 protein is CASSSRQPTNEKLFF. In DNA form, the CDR3 reads TGTGCCAGCAGCTCAAGACAGCCAACTAATGAAAAACTGTTTTTT.

This chain links TRBV28 with TRBJ1-5; 7 bases line up with TRBD1. V trimming: 4 bases; J trimming: 2 bases; junction bases outside the gene matches: 5. The CDR3 covers 15 residues. Looked up from germline, CDR1 is MDHEN and CDR2 is SYDVKM. The CDR3, as DNA: TGTGCCAGCAGTTCCCAGGGGGGAGGCAATCAGCCCCAGCATTTT. It yields the protein CASSSQGGGNQPQHF.

This CDR3 is CASSTQGGDGNTIYF. The CDR3 nucleotides read TGTGCCAGCAGCACGCAGGGCGGCGATGGAAACACCATATATTTT. The genes are TRBV9 and TRBJ1-3, with TRBD1 as a possible D gene (5 bases). Germline assignment: CDR1 SGDLS and CDR2 YYNGEE. CDR3 size: 15 residues. V lost 4 bases and J 3 bases, leaving 14 bases between the germline ends.

The chain recombines TRBV7-9 with TRBJ2-3; D uncertain. V was shortened by 6 bases and J by 7 bases, with 11 bases between the two germline ends. Germline V CDR1 and CDR2: SEHNR, FQNEAQ (reference sequence). This CDR3 is 12 amino acids long. The CDR3 sequence: CASRVGDHTQYF. DNA for the CDR3: TGTGCCAGCAGGGTTGGCGATCATACGCAGTATTTT. The whole variable domain, remainder taken from reference TRBV7-9 and TRBJ2-3, is DTGVSQNPRHKITKRGQNVTFRCDPISEHNRLYWYRQTLGQGPEFLTYFQNEAQLEKSRLLSDRFSAERPKGSFSTLEIQRTEQGDSAMYLCASRVGDHTQYFGPGTRLTVL.

This chain uses TRBV12-2 with TRBJ2-4; TRBD2 is the table's D call, not checked against the DNA. TRBV12-2 is labeled a pseudogene. This CDR3 is built from 18 residues. CDR3 amino acids: CASRFPAGPQPAKNIQYF. DNA of the CDR3: TGTGCAAGTCGCTTTCCAGCGGGGCCGCAACCAGCCAAAAACATTCAGTACTTC.

This rearrangement joins TRBV7-8 to TRBJ1-1, with D unclear. The CDR3 is 13 amino acids. Trimming shortened V by 6 bases and J by 0 bases, and 8 bases separated the two germline ends. Germline V gene sequence: CDR1 SGHVS, CDR2 FQNEAQ. This CDR3 is CASRADVNTEAFF. The DNA for the CDR3 is TGTGCCAGCAGGGCCGATGTGAACACTGAAGCTTTCTTT.

The chain uses TRBV28 and TRBJ1-1, with D tentatively TRBD1 (6 bases). Germline lookup yields CDR1 MDHEN and CDR2 SYDVKM. This CDR3 comprises 14 residues. V was shortened by 4 bases and J by 1 base, with 10 bases between the two germline ends. CDR3 nucleotide sequence: TGTGCCAGCAGTTCCCCGGACAGGAACACTGAAGCTTTCTTT. It encodes CASSSPDRNTEAFF.

The V and J genes are TRBV7-3 and TRBJ2-5; D is possibly TRBD2 (6 bases). In germline, CDR1 is SGHTA, CDR2 FQGTGA. V lost 3 bases to trimming and J lost 5 bases, with 10 bases between them. The CDR3 runs 13 residues. CDR3 nucleotide sequence: TGTGCCAGCAGCTTCGGCGGGACCGAGACCCAGTACTTC. It yields the protein CASSFGGTETQYF.

A note on this clone: The same CDR3 arises from other DNA sequences in this sample as well. This rearrangement joins TRBV18 to TRBJ2-5; TRBD1 aligns across 7 bases. The CDR3 sequence is 14 residues long. V lost 6 bases and J lost 2; bases outside the gene matches: 6. Per germline, CDR1 KGHSH and CDR2 LQKENI. CDR3 sequence reads: CASSQETGQETQYF. The CDR3 DNA is TGTGCCAGCTCGCAGGAGACAGGGCAAGAGACCCAGTACTTC.

The chain has TRBV5-1 and TRBJ1-5; D unresolved. Germline assignment: CDR1 SGHRS and CDR2 YFSETQ. This CDR3 contains 13 residues. The V and J ends lost 4 bases and 4 bases respectively, with 9 bases between them. CDR3 coding DNA: TGCGCCAGCAGCATGGACTATAATCAGCCCCAGCATTTT. Its translation: CASSMDYNQPQHF. Variable domain in full (rest from reference TRBV5-1 and TRBJ1-5): KAGVTQTPRYLIKTRGQQVTLSCSPISGHRSVSWYQQTPGQGLQFLFEYFSETQRNKGNFPGRFSGRQFSNSRSEMNVSTLELGDSALYLCASSMDYNQPQHFGDGTRLSIL.

This clone has only one observation. This rearrangement joins TRBV5-1 to TRBJ2-1, with 7 positions matching TRBD1. Trimming cost V 1 base and J 7 bases; bases outside gene matches: 8. The germline V gene encodes CDR1 SGHRS and CDR2 YFSETQ. The CDR3 has 15 residues. This CDR3 reads CASSLITTRGNEQFF. CDR3 DNA sequence: TGCGCCAGCAGCTTGATTACTACCAGGGGGAATGAGCAGTTCTTC.

The chain carries TRBV11-2 and TRBJ1-1; D is uncertain. Germline-derived CDR1 and CDR2 are SGHAT and FQNNGV. V lost 2 bases and J lost 0, with 10 bases in between. This CDR3 comprises 15 residues. CDR3 sequence (DNA): TGTGCCAGCAGCTTACTTAGCGGGGTGAACACTGAAGCTTTCTTT. Encoded protein: CASSLLSGVNTEAFF.

The V gene is TRBV4-3, the J gene TRBJ2-7, with TRBD2 matching over 8 bases. V gave up 2 bases and J gave up 7 bases; unmatched junction bases: 10. The germline V gene encodes CDR1 LGHNA and CDR2 YSLEER. This CDR3 contains 15 residues. CDR3 DNA sequence: TGCGCCAGCAGCCAAAGTCCCAGCGGGGGTGGGGAGCAGTACTTC. Its translation is CASSQSPSGGGEQYF.

V usage is TRBV5-1 and J usage is TRBJ2-5; D unclear. V dropped 2 bases and J dropped 5 bases, with 16 bases sitting between them. Germline lookup yields CDR1 SGHRS and CDR2 YFSETQ. The CDR3 runs to 15 residues. The CDR3 DNA follows: TGCGCCAGCAGCTTACAAGCCGCGGCCGGGGAGACCCAGTACTTC. Its translation is CASSLQAAAGETQYF. Drawing the rest from reference TRBV5-1 and TRBJ2-5, the complete variable domain is KAGVTQTPRYLIKTRGQQVTLSCSPISGHRSVSWYQQTPGQGLQFLFEYFSETQRNKGNFPGRFSGRQFSNSRSEMNVSTLELGDSALYLCASSLQAAAGETQYFGPGTRLLVL.

About this clone: This sample also contains other DNA sequences that code for the same CDR3. The chain uses TRBV10-1 and TRBJ2-3, with TRBD2 identical over 12 bases. V lost 6 bases to trimming and J lost 3 bases; unmatched junction nucleotides: 4. Germline V gene sequence: CDR1 WNHNN, CDR2 SYGVQD (reference sequence). The length of the CDR3 is 15 residues. As DNA, the CDR3 is TGCGCCAGCAGCGTGACTAGCGGGAGTACAGATACGCAGTATTTT. Its protein is CASSVTSGSTDTQYF.

V and J are TRBV5-5 and TRBJ2-1; perhaps TRBD1 as D (6 bases). This CDR3 region has 15 residues. CDR1 SGHKS and CDR2 YYEKEE come from the germline V gene (reference sequence). The V end lost 4 bases, the J end lost 8 bases, and 19 bases lay between the germline ends. The CDR3 loop reads CASSVRDTLIDEQFF. CDR3 bases: TGTGCCAGCAGCGTAAGGGACACGCTAATCGATGAGCAGTTCTTC.

The sample holds one count of this clone. The chain uses TRBV14 and TRBJ2-1; D not resolved. Germline V gives CDR1 SGHDN, CDR2 FVKESK. Trimming took 3 bases from V and 5 from J, leaving 17 bases between them. The CDR3 contains 16 residues. The CDR3 bases are TGTGCCAGCAGCCAGAACTACCTTGTCGGTGACAATGAGCAGTTCTTC. Translation gives CASSQNYLVGDNEQFF.